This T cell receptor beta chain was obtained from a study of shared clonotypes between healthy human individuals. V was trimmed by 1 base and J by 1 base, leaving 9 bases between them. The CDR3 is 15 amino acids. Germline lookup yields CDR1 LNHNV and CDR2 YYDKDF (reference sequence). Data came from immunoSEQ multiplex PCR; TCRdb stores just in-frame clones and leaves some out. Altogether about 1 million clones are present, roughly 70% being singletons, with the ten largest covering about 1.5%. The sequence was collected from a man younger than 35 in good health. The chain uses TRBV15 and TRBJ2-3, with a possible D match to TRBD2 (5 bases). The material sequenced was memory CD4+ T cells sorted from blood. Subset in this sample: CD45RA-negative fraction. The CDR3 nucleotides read TGTGCCACCAGCAGAGGGGATAGCGGCACAGATACGCAGTATTTT. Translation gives CATSRGDSGTDTQYF.